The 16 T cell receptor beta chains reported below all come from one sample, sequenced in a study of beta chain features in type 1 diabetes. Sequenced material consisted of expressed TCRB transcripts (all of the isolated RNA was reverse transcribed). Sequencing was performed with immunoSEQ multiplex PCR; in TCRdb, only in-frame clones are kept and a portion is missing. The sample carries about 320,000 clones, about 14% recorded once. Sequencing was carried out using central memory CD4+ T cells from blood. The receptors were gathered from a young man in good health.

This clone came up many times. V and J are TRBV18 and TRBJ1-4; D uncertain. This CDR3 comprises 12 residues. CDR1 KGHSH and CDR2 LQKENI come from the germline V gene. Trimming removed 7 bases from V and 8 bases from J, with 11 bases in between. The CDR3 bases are TGTGCCAGCTGTGAGGTTCGAGAAAAACTGTTTTTT. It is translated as CASCEVREKLFF.

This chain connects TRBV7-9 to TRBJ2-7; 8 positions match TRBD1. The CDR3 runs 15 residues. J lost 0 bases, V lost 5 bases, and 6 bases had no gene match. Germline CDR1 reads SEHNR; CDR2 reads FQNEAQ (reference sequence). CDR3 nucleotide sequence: TGTGCCAGCAGCCAGGACAGGGCAAACTCCTACGAGCAGTACTTC. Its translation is CASSQDRANSYEQYF. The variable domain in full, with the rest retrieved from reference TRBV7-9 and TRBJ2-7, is DTGVSQNPRHKITKRGQNVTFRCDPISEHNRLYWYRQTLGQGPEFLTYFQNEAQLEKSRLLSDRFSAERPKGSFSTLEIQRTEQGDSAMYLCASSQDRANSYEQYFGPGTRLTVT.

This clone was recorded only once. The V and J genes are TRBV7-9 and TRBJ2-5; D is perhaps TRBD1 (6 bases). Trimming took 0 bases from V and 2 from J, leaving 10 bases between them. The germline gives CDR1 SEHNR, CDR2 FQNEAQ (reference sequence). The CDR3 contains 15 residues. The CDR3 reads CASSLAGALQETQYF. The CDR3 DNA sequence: TGTGCCAGCAGCTTAGCGGGGGCTCTACAAGAGACCCAGTACTTC.

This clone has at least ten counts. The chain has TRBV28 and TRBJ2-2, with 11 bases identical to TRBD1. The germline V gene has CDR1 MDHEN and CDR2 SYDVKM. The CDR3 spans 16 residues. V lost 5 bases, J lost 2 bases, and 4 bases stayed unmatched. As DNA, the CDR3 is TGTGCCAGCAGTCCCGGACAGGGGGCTAACACCGGGGAGCTGTTTTTT. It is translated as CASSPGQGANTGELFF.

The CDR3 DNA reads as TGTGCCTGCCACCGCGGGGCTGGCTACACCTTC. It codes for CACHRGAGYTF. The gene calls are TRBV30 and TRBJ1-2; maybe TRBD1 (5 bases). CDR1 is GTSNPN, CDR2 SVGIG, per germline (reference sequence). Trimming took off 6 bases at V and 7 bases at J, with 12 bases between the two ends. This CDR3 comprises 11 residues.

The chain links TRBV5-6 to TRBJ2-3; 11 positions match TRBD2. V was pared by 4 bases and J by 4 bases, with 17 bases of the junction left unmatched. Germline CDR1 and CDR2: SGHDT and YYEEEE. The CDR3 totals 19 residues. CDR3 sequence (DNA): TGTGCCAGCAGCCTAGGACATACCCAACTAGCGGGAGCACCAGATACGCAGTATTTT. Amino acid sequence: CASSLGHTQLAGAPDTQYF.

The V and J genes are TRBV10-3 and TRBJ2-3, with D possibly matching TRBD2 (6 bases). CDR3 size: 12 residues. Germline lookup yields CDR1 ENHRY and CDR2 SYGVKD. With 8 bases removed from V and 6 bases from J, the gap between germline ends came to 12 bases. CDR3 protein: CAIGGNADTQYF. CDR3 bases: TGTGCCATCGGCGGGAACGCGGATACGCAGTATTTT.

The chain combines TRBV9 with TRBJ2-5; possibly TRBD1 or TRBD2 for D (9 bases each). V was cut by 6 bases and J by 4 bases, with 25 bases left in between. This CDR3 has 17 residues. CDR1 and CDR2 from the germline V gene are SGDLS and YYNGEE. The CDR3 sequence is CASNTGTGTSRGETQYF. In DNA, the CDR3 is TGTGCCAGCAATACCGGGACAGGGACTAGCCGGGGAGAGACCCAGTACTTC.

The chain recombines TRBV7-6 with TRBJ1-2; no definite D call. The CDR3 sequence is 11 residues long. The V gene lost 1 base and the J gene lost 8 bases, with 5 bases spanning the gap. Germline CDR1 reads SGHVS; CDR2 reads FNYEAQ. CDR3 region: CASSLDGGYTF. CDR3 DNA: TGTGCCAGCAGCTTAGATGGGGGCTACACCTTC.

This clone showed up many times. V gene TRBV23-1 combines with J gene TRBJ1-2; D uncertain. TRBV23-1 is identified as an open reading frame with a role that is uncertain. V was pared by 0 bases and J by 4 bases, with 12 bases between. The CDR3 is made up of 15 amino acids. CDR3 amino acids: CASSQSMLRGYGYTF. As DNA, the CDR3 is TGCGCCAGCAGTCAATCGATGCTTCGGGGCTATGGCTACACCTTC.

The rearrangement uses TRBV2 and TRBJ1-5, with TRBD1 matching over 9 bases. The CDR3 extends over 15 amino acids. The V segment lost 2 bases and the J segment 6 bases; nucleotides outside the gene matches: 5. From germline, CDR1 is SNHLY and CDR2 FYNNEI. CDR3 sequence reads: CASSERQGGAQPQHF. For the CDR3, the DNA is TGTGCCAGCAGTGAACGACAGGGGGGAGCTCAGCCCCAGCATTTT.

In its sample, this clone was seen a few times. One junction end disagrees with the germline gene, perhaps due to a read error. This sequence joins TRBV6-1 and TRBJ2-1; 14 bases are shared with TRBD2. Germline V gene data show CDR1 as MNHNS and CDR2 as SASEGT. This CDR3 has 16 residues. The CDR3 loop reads CASSQAGLAGALNQFF. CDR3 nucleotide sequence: TGTGCCAGCAGTCAAGCGGGACTAGCGGGGGCTCTAAACCAGTTCTTC.

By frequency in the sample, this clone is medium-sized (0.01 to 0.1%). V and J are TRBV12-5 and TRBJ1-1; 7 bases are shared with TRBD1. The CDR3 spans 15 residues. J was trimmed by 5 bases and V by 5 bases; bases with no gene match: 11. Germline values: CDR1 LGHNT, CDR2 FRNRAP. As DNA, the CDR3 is TGTGCTAGTGGTCAGCGACAGGGCGCATCAACTGAAGCTTTCTTT. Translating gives CASGQRQGASTEAFF.

CDR3 nucleotide sequence: TGCGCCAGCAGCCCCGAGCGGGGCCGGAGGACAGATACGCAGTATTTT. This translates into CASSPERGRRTDTQYF. The V and J genes are TRBV10-1 and TRBJ2-3, with TRBD2 identical over 7 bases. The CDR3 extends over 16 amino acids. V gave up 6 bases and J gave up 3 bases; unmatched junction bases: 12. The V gene's germline CDR1 is WNHNN and CDR2 SYGVQD (reference sequence).

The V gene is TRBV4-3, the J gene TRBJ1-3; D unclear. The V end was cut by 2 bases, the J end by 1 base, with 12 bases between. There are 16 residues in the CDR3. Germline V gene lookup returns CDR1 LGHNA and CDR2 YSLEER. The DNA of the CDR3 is TGCGCCAGCAGCCAAACAGCCCATATTTCTGGAAACACCATATATTTT. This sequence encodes CASSQTAHISGNTIYF.

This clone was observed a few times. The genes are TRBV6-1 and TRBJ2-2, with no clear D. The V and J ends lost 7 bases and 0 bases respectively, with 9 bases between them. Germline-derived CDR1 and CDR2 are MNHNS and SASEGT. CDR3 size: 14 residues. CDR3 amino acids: CASTEPPNTGELFF. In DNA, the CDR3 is TGTGCCAGCACGGAGCCACCGAACACCGGGGAGCTGTTTTTT.